This T cell receptor (beta chain) is drawn from a study of cytomegalovirus exposure and HLA in healthy donors. Study context: When 300 to 500 donors were genotyped, roughly 80% of them were found to fall in the Caucasian-associated ancestry cluster.

The study ran its PCR with 60 Vbeta and 13 Jbeta primers. Original methodology: A later analysis counted 65 million to 95 million unique TCR beta chains, about 11 million shared. Repertoires were generated with immunoSEQ multiplex PCR, while TCRdb's copy carries only in-frame clones and drops some. That table gives V, J and clone size, and the DNA gave D and trimming. The table has under 200,000 clones, almost 85% seen once; the top ten hold 0.8% to 1.3%. This TCR derives from a man younger than 45 in good health and CMV-seronegative. The sequenced sample consisted of PBMCs.

In DNA form, the CDR3 reads TGCGCCAGCAGGAAGACAGCCCGGGACGAGCAGTACTTC. Protein product: CASRKTARDEQYF. The chain has TRBV10-2 and TRBJ2-7; D is perhaps TRBD1 (5 bases). The CDR3 is 13 amino acids. Between the trimmed V and J ends, which lost 6 bases and 5 bases, there was a span of 14 bases. CDR1 is WSHSY, CDR2 SAAADI, per germline.